The clone carrying this T cell receptor beta chain appeared many times. Its antigen remains unknown. This entry comes from a study of response to subunit inactivated influenza vaccine. Study-level points and caveats: After each seasonal influenza vaccination, few new T cells are recruited, the authors suggested.

One entry per CDR3 protein results from TCRdb running MiXCR on the RT-PCR reads. The sample consists of roughly 710,000 distinct CDR3 sequences, approximately 14% of them appearing once. Sequencing used PBMCs from blood, obtained less than 15 days before vaccination. This TCR was sampled from a man aged 45-60 years who received an inactivated influenza vaccine.

CDR3 bases: TGTGCCAGCAGTTTAAGGTACTTAGGACAGGGTTCCTACGAGCAGTACTTC. Protein product: CASSLRYLGQGSYEQYF. The chain is built from TRBV12-3 or TRBV12-4 and TRBJ2-7; 8 nucleotides agree with TRBD1. The CDR3 runs 17 residues. Unmatched junction bases numbered 10, after V lost 2 bases and J lost 1 base.